These T cell receptor beta chains were read from a single sample in a study of beta chain features in type 1 diabetes. Assay used: immunoSEQ multiplex PCR; TCRdb lists only in-frame clones, some missing. The sample gives under 300,000 clones, about 15% of which show up once; approximately 0.018% is in the top ten. Sequences were obtained from naive CD4+ T cells from blood. These receptors came from a man in his thirties or forties with type 1 diabetes. Both conserved end residues are trimmed from each CDR3. Only some rows state a clone size, as once, few, many or a class for expanded clones.

V gene: TRBV19; J gene: TRBJ2-7; clone size: NA; CDR3 protein: ASSTPRSVTGYEQY
V gene: TRBV19; J gene: TRBJ1-5; clone size: NA; CDR3 protein: ASNEDRGIGNQPQH
V gene: TRBV2; J gene: TRBJ2-7; clone size: few; CDR3 protein: ASSVDRDRAYEQY
V gene: TRBV7-2; J gene: TRBJ1-2; clone size: NA; CDR3 protein: ASSLTGGAPGYT
V gene: TRBV12-5; J gene: TRBJ1-1; clone size: few; CDR3 protein: ASGSWTGKNTEAF
V gene: TRBV19; J gene: TRBJ2-7; clone size: few; CDR3 protein: ASWDRASYEQY
V gene: TRBV12-5; J gene: TRBJ1-2; clone size: few; CDR3 protein: ASGLALLGGGYGYT
V gene: TRBV20-1; J gene: TRBJ1-2; clone size: NA; CDR3 protein: SAGAWGHYT
V gene: TRBV5-1; J gene: TRBJ2-5; clone size: NA; CDR3 protein: ASSLLSSQETQY
V gene: TRBV9; J gene: TRBJ2-2; clone size: few; CDR3 protein: ASSVEGGRNTGELF
V gene: TRBV29-1; J gene: TRBJ2-2; clone size: few; CDR3 protein: SVGTRLAGELF
V gene: TRBV5-1; J gene: TRBJ1-2; clone size: once; CDR3 protein: ASSSVTGTGGGGYT
V gene: TRBV10-3; J gene: TRBJ1-1; clone size: NA; CDR3 protein: AISRDSMNTEAF
V gene: TRBV7-9; J gene: NA; clone size: NA; CDR3 protein: ASSSGQGFGETQY
V gene: TRBV28; J gene: TRBJ2-7; clone size: few; CDR3 protein: ASSLGAYEQY
V gene: TRBV11-2; J gene: TRBJ2-3; clone size: NA; CDR3 protein: ASSSQGARTDTQY
V gene: TRBV6-1; J gene: TRBJ2-5; clone size: few; CDR3 protein: ASSESGPSGETQY
V gene: TRBV2; J gene: TRBJ2-3; clone size: few; CDR3 protein: ASSRLAGATDTQY
V gene: TRBV11-2; J gene: TRBJ2-5; clone size: few; CDR3 protein: ASSPGQTKETQY
V gene: TRBV11-2; J gene: TRBJ2-7; clone size: NA; CDR3 protein: ASSFQGSYEQY
V gene: TRBV11-2; J gene: TRBJ1-2; clone size: NA; CDR3 protein: ASSLGTGNYGYT
V gene: TRBV6-5; J gene: TRBJ2-7; clone size: few; CDR3 protein: ASSYSRGYEQY